Each of the 8 T cell receptor beta chains below was sequenced from the same sample in a study of T cells in Graves' hyperthyroidism and ophthalmopathy. The investigators amplified TCR beta CDR3 regions from RNA transcripts. Carried out on the TCR CDR3, a first-round RT-PCR used the HTBI primer set. Each CDR3 protein is one row after TCRdb ran MiXCR on the multiplex PCR reads. The sample shows some 770,000 distinct CDR3 sequences, roughly 15% of them seen only once. Sequencing was performed on blood. The receptor source for this set is a man younger than 35 with Graves' hyperthyroidism.

This clonotype was seen at least ten times. The chain couples TRBV12-3 or TRBV12-4 to TRBJ1-1; D ambiguous. There are 13 residues in the CDR3. Deletions cut 4 bases from V and 1 base from J, with 7 bases between. The CDR3 loop reads CASSSRTNTEAFF. The CDR3 DNA is TGTGCCAGCAGTTCCCGGACGAACACTGAAGCTTTCTTT.

A remark on this clonotype: This could be a read error, since a much larger clone is one nucleotide away. The chain is built from TRBV6-5 and TRBJ2-7, with a weak D call TRBD1 (5 bases). The J call may be in error: the DNA end matches TRBJ2-1 better. The CDR3 length is 13 residues. Germline V gene lookup returns CDR1 MNHEY and CDR2 SVGAGI. CDR3 sequence: CASSSQVSYEQFF. CDR3 DNA: TGTGCCAGCAGTTCACAGGTTTCCTACGAGCAGTTCTTC.

This clonotype showed up many times. The chain combines TRBV28 with TRBJ2-1; TRBD2 might be the D (6 bases). There are 15 residues in the CDR3. The germline gives CDR1 MDHEN, CDR2 SYDVKM. V was cut by 4 bases and J by 7 bases, with 17 bases left in between. The CDR3 bases are TGTGCCAGCAGTTCCTTGGCGGCGGGGAGAAATGAGCAGTTCTTC. Amino acid sequence: CASSSLAAGRNEQFF.

This clonotype was detected a few times. V usage is TRBV5-8 and J usage is TRBJ2-7, with 11 bases aligning to TRBD1. The V gene's germline CDR1 is SGHTS and CDR2 YDEGEE. This CDR3 has 16 amino acids. Trimming at V came to 4 bases and at J to 5 bases, leaving 11 bases not matched to a gene. The CDR3 DNA is TGTGCCAGCAGCAAAGTACCGGGACAGGGGGGGAACGAGCAGTACTTC. It specifies CASSKVPGQGGNEQYF. Supplemented by reference TRBV5-8 and TRBJ2-7, the full variable domain reads EAGVTQSPTHLIKTRGQQATLRCSPISGHTSVYWYQQALGLGLQFLLWYDEGEERNRGNFPPRFSGRQFPNYSSELNVNALELEDSALYLCASSKVPGQGGNEQYFGPGTRLTVT.

The chain joins TRBV11-3 to TRBJ2-1; tentative D call: TRBD2 (5 bases). V was trimmed by 8 bases and J by 4 bases, leaving 15 bases between them. CDR1 SGHNT and CDR2 YENEEA come from the germline V gene. This CDR3 comprises 14 residues. CDR3 loop: CASCRFGGYNEQFF. The CDR3 nucleotides are TGTGCCAGCTGCCGATTTGGAGGATACAATGAGCAGTTCTTC.

This clonotype has a handful of counts. The chain carries TRBV20-1 and TRBJ2-1; no clear D gene. Looked up from germline, CDR1 is DFQATT and CDR2 is SNEGSKA (reference sequence). The CDR3 sequence is 13 residues long. Between the trimmed V and J ends, which lost 2 bases and 4 bases, there was a span of 9 bases. The CDR3 sequence: CSARRLEYNEQFF. CDR3 DNA sequence: TGCAGTGCTAGACGGCTAGAATACAATGAGCAGTTCTTC.

This clonotype was seen many times. The chain has TRBV5-6 and TRBJ2-3; D not certain. Germline CDR1 reads SGHDT; CDR2 reads YYEEEE. The CDR3 sequence is 13 residues long. V was clipped by 2 bases and J by 5 bases, with 9 bases between them. CDR3 in amino acids: CASSFRWGDTQYF. The CDR3 region has the DNA TGTGCCAGCAGCTTCCGGTGGGGAGATACGCAGTATTTT.

This chain links TRBV20-1 with TRBJ2-7, with TRBD2 identical over 9 bases. Trimming removed 3 bases from V and 3 bases from J; junction bases left unmatched: 12. CDR1 and CDR2 from the germline V gene are DFQATT and SNEGSKA (reference sequence). This CDR3 contains 16 residues. CDR3 nucleotide sequence: TGCAGTGCTAGTGGGAGCAGCGGGAGGACAATCTACGAGCAGTACTTC. This codes for CSASGSSGRTIYEQYF.